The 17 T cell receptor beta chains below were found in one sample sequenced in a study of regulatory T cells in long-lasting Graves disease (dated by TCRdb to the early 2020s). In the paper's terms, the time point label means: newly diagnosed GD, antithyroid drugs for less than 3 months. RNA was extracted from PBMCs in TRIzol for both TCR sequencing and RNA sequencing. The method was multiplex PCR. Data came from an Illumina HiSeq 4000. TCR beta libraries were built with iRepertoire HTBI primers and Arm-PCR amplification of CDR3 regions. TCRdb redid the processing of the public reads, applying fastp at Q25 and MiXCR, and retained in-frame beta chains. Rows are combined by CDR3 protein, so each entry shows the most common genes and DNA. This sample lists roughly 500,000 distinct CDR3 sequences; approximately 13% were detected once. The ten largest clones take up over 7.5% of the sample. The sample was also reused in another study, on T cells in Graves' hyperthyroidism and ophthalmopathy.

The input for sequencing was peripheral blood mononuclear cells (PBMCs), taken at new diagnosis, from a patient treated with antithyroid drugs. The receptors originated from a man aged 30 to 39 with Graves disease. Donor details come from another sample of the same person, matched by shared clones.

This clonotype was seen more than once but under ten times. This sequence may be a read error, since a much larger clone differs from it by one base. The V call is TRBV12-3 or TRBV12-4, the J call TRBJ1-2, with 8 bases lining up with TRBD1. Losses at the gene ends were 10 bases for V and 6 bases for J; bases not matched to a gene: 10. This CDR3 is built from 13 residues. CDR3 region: CAMRTGTGNGYTF. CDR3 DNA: TGTGCCATGAGGACAGGGACGGGAAATGGCTACACCTTC.

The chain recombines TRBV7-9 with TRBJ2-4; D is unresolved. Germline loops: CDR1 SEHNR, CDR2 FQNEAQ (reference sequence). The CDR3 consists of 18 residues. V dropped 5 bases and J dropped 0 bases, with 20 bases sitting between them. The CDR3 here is CASSRSSTAELAKNIQYF. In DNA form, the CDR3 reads TGTGCCAGCAGCCGATCCAGTACGGCAGAACTAGCCAAAAACATTCAGTACTTC.

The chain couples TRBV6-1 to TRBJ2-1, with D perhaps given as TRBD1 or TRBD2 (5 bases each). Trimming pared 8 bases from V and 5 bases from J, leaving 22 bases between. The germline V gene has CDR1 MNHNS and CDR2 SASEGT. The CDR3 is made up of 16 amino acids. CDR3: CASRRQRTSYDNEQFF. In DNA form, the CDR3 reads TGTGCCAGCCGAAGACAGAGGACTTCTTATGACAATGAGCAGTTCTTC.

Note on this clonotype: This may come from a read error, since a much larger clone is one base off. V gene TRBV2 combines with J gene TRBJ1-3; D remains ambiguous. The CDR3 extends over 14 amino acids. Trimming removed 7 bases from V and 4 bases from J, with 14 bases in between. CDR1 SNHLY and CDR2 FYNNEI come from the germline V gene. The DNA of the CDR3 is TGTGCCAGCAATGATTGGGGATCAGGAAACACCATATATTTT. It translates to CASNDWGSGNTIYF. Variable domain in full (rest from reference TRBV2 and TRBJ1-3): EPEVTQTPSHQVTQMGQEVILRCVPISNHLYFYWYRQILGQKVEFLVSFYNNEISEKSEIFDDQFSVERPDGSNFTLKIRSTKLEDSAMYFCASNDWGSGNTIYFGEGSWLTVV.

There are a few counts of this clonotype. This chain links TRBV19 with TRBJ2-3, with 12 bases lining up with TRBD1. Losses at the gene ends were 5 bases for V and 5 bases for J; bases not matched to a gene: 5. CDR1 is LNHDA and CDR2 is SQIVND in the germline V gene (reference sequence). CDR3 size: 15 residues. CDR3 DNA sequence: TGTGCCAGTAGTGGGGGACAGGGGGCCGAAGATACGCAGTATTTT. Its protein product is CASSGGQGAEDTQYF.

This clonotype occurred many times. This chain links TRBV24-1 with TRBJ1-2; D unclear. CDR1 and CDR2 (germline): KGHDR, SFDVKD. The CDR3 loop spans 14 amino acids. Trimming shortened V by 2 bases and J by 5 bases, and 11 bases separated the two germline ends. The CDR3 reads CATSDSSLKYGYTF. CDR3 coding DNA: TGTGCCACCAGTGATTCATCCCTAAAATATGGCTACACCTTC.

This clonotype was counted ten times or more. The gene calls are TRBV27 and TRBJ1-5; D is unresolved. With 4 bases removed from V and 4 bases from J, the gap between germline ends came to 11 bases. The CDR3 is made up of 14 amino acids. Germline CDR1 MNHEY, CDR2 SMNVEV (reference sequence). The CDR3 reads CASSYSDTNQPQHF. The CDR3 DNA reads TGTGCCAGCAGTTACTCCGACACTAATCAGCCCCAGCATTTT.

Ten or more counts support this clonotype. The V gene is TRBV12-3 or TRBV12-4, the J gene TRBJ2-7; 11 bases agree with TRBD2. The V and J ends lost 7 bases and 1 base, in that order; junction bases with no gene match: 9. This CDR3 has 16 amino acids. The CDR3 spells CASTLTSGGGSYEQYF. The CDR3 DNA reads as TGTGCCAGCACCCTTACTAGCGGGGGAGGTTCCTACGAGCAGTACTTC.

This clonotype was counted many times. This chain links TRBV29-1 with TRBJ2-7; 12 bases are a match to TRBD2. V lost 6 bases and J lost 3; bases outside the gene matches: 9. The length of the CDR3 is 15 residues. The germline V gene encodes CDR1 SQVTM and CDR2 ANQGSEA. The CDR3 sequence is CSVTPGLAGSYEQYF. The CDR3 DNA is TGCAGCGTGACACCGGGACTAGCGGGTAGCTACGAGCAGTACTTC.

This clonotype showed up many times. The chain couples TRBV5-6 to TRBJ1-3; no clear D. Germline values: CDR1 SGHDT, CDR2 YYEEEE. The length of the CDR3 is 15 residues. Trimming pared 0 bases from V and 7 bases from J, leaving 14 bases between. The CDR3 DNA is TGTGCCAGCAGCTTGGCAGGTCCGGCTTCGAACACCATATATTTT. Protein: CASSLAGPASNTIYF.

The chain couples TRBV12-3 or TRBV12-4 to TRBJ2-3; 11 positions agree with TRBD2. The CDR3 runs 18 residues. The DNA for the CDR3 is TGTGCTGGCAGTTTAGTAGCGGGAGGGCTAAAAGGCGCAGATACGCAGTATTTT. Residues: CAGSLVAGGLKGADTQYF.

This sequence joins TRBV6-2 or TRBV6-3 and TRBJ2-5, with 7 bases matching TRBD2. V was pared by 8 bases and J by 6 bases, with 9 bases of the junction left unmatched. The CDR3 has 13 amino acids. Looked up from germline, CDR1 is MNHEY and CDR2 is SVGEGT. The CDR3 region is CASHREVGKTQYF. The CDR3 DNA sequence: TGTGCCAGCCATCGGGAGGTGGGAAAGACCCAGTACTTC.

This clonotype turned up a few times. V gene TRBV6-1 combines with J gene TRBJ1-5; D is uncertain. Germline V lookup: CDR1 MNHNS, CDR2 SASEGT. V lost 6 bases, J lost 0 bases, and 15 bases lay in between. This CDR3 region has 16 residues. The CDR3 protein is CASSLSVTYSNQPQHF. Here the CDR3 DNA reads TGTGCCAGCAGCCTCTCAGTGACTTATAGCAATCAGCCCCAGCATTTT.

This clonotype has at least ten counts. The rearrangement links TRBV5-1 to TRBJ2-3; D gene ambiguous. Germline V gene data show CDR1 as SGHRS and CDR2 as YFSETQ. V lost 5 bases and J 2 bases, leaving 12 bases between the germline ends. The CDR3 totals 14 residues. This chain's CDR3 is CASRGRTITDTQYF. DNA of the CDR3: TGCGCCAGCAGAGGACGGACGATCACAGATACGCAGTATTTT.

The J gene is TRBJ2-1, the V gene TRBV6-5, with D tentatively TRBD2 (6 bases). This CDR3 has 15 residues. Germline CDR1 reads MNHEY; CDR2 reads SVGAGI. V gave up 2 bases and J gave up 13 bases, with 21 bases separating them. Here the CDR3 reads CASSYVLAPHHQQFF. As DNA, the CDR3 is TGTGCCAGCAGTTACGTCCTAGCGCCTCACCATCAACAGTTCTTC.

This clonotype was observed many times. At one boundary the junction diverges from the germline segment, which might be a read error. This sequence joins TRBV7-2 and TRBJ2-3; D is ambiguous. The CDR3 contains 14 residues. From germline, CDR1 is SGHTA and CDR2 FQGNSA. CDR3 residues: CASSLSGFTDTQYF. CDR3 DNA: TGCGCCAGCAGCTTGTCGGGCTTCACAGATACGCAGTATTTT.

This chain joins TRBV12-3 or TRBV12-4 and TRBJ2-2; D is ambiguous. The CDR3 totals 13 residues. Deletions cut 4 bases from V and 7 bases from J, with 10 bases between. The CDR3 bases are TGTGCCAGCAGTTCTATCCTTCTCGGGGAGCTGTTTTTT. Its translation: CASSSILLGELFF.